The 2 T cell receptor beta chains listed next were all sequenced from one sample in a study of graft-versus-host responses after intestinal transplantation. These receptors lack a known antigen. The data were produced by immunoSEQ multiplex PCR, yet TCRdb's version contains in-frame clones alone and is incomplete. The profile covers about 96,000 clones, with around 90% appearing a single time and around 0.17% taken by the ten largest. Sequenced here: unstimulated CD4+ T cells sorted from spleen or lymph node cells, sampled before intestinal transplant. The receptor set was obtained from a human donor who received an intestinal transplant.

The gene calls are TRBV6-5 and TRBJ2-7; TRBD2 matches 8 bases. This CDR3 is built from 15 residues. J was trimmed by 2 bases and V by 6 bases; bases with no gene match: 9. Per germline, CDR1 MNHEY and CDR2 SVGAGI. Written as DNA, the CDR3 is TGTGCCAGCAGGCGGGACGGGGGGGGAACCTACGAGCAGTACTTC. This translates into CASRRDGGGTYEQYF.

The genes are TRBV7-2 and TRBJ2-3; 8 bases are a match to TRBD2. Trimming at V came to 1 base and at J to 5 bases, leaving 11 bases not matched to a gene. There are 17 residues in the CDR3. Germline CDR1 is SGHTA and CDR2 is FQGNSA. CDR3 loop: CASSLDGPGTSRDTQYF. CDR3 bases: TGTGCCAGCAGCTTAGACGGGCCCGGGACTAGTCGAGATACGCAGTATTTT.